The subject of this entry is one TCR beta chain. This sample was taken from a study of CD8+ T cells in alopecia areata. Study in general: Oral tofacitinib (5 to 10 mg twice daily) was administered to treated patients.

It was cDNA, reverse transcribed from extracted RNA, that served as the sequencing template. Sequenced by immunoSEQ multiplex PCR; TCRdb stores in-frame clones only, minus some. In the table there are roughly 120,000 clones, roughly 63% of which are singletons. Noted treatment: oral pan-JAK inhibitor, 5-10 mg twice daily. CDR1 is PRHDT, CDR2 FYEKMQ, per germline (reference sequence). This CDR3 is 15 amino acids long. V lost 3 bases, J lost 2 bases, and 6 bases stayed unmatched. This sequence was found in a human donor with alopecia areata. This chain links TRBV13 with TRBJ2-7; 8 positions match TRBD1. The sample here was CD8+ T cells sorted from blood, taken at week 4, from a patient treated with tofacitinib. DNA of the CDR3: TGTGCCAGCAGCTTTGCGACAGGGGACCCCTACGAGCAGTACTTC. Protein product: CASSFATGDPYEQYF.